One sample yielded the 23 T cell receptor beta chains listed below, sequenced in a study of blood T cell repertoires in COVID-19. Generated by immunoSEQ multiplex PCR, the TCRdb table keeps only in-frame clones and is missing some. The table lists approximately 140,000 clones, about 88% of them singletons. What was sequenced was peripheral blood. These receptors came from a human donor with COVID-19, enrolled during active disease. The donor label of this sample is uncertain.

With respect to this clone: The same CDR3 arises from other DNA sequences in this sample as well. The V and J genes are TRBV5-1 and TRBJ1-2; D is perhaps TRBD1 (5 bases). The CDR3 runs to 13 residues. V was clipped by 4 bases and J by 3 bases, with 10 bases between them. In germline, CDR1 is SGHRS, CDR2 YFSETQ. The CDR3 region is CASSLGEDYGYTF. In DNA, the CDR3 is TGCGCCAGCAGCCTAGGGGAGGACTATGGCTACACCTTC.

The CDR3 sequence: CASTRGRDRAYNEQFF. In DNA form, the CDR3 reads TGTGCCAGCACCAGAGGGCGGGATAGGGCCTACAATGAGCAGTTCTTC. The chain carries TRBV5-5 and TRBJ2-1; weak D call: TRBD2 (6 bases). This CDR3 has 16 amino acids. V dropped 6 bases and J dropped 2 bases, with 18 bases sitting between them. Germline-derived CDR1 and CDR2 are SGHKS and YYEKEE (reference sequence).

The genes are TRBV6-6 and TRBJ2-7, with TRBD1 matching over 7 bases. The germline V gene encodes CDR1 MNHNY and CDR2 SVGAGI (reference sequence). J gave up 4 bases and V 8 bases, and 5 bases lay outside the gene matches. The CDR3 is 12 amino acids. CDR3 sequence (DNA): TGTGCCAGCGGGGACAGACCTTACGAGCAGTACTTC. Encoded protein: CASGDRPYEQYF.

This chain's CDR3 is CASSPGWASGSTDTQYF. DNA for the CDR3: TGTGCCAGCAGCCCGGGTTGGGCTAGCGGTAGCACAGATACGCAGTATTTT. The gene calls are TRBV3-1 (or the pseudogene TRBV3-2) and TRBJ2-3; 7 bases map to TRBD2. With V trimmed by 4 bases and J by 0 bases, 10 bases remained unmatched. The length of the CDR3 is 17 residues. CDR1 LGHDT and CDR2 YNNKEL come from the germline V gene (reference sequence).

The chain combines TRBV30 with TRBJ2-7, with TRBD1 as a possible D gene (6 bases). The germline V gene has CDR1 GTSNPN and CDR2 SVGIG (reference sequence). Between the trimmed V and J ends, which lost 2 bases and 2 bases, there was a span of 16 bases. The CDR3 loop spans 15 amino acids. The CDR3 nucleotides read TGTGCCTGGAGTTTCCCTCCTCCAGGGGCCTACGAGCAGTACTTC. This sequence encodes CAWSFPPPGAYEQYF.

The V and J genes are TRBV11-3 and TRBJ2-3; 10 bases are shared with TRBD1. Germline CDR1 reads SGHNT; CDR2 reads YENEEA. V trimming: 5 bases; J trimming: 4 bases; junction bases outside the gene matches: 9. CDR3 size: 16 residues. As DNA, the CDR3 is TGTGCCAGCAGCGGACCCACCGGGACAGGGGCAGATACGCAGTATTTT. Its protein product is CASSGPTGTGADTQYF.

This clone was observed once. This CDR3 reads CASSWGEGTEAFF. In nucleotides, the CDR3 is TGTGCCAGTAGCTGGGGGGAGGGCACTGAAGCTTTCTTT. This chain uses TRBV19 with TRBJ1-1; D possibly corresponds to TRBD1 (5 bases). From germline, CDR1 is LNHDA and CDR2 SQIVND (reference sequence). With 6 bases removed from V and 4 bases from J, the gap between germline ends came to 12 bases. The CDR3 length is 13 residues.

The chain employs TRBV29-1 and TRBJ1-2; 8 bases fit TRBD1. CDR3 length: 17 residues. V shed 5 bases and J 0 bases; nucleotides not matched to a gene: 14. Germline values: CDR1 SQVTM, CDR2 ANQGSEA. The CDR3 DNA reads TGCAGCGTTCAACGGATTGGACAGGGCACAGCTAACTATGGCTACACCTTC. Translation: CSVQRIGQGTANYGYTF.

Of note for this clone: This CDR3 is also generated by other DNA sequences in the sample. The gene calls are TRBV18 and TRBJ2-7; D may be TRBD1 (5 bases). Per the germline V gene, CDR1 is KGHSH and CDR2 is LQKENI. Trimming cost V 0 bases and J 0 bases, with 6 bases left between them. The CDR3 covers 14 residues. The CDR3 DNA sequence: TGTGCCAGCTCACCACCGGGGCTCTCCTACGAGCAGTACTTC. It translates to CASSPPGLSYEQYF.

The V call is TRBV5-1, the J call TRBJ1-1; possible D gene TRBD1, 5 bases. CDR3 length equals 15 residues. The germline V and J ends were trimmed by 5 bases and 4 bases, with 18 bases remaining between them. From germline, CDR1 is SGHRS and CDR2 YFSETQ. The CDR3 spells CASRRDRGDGTEAFF. The CDR3 bases are TGCGCCAGCAGGAGGGATCGGGGGGATGGCACTGAAGCTTTCTTT. The complete variable domain, with remaining parts taken from reference TRBV5-1 and TRBJ1-1, reads KAGVTQTPRYLIKTRGQQVTLSCSPISGHRSVSWYQQTPGQGLQFLFEYFSETQRNKGNFPGRFSGRQFSNSRSEMNVSTLELGDSALYLCASRRDRGDGTEAFFGQGTRLTVV.

CDR3 in amino acids: CASQRTGWENTEAFF. The CDR3 DNA is TGTGCCAGCCAACGGACAGGGTGGGAAAACACTGAAGCTTTCTTT. The V call is TRBV18, the J call TRBJ1-1; 8 bases are shared with TRBD1. V shed 8 bases, J shed 2 bases, and the junction held 10 bases outside the gene matches. The CDR3 extends over 15 amino acids. Germline V gives CDR1 KGHSH, CDR2 LQKENI.

The rearrangement joins TRBV6-5 to TRBJ1-2; D remains ambiguous. Germline loops: CDR1 MNHEY, CDR2 SVGAGI. V was shortened by 6 bases and J by 8 bases, with 19 bases between the two germline ends. CDR3 length: 14 residues. CDR3: CASSKEMLARGYTF. In nucleotides, the CDR3 is TGTGCCAGCAGCAAGGAAATGTTAGCTCGGGGCTACACCTTC.

The chain has TRBV11-2 and TRBJ1-1, with a weak D call TRBD1 (6 bases). In germline, CDR1 is SGHAT, CDR2 FQNNGV. Trimming shortened V by 4 bases and J by 4 bases, and 10 bases separated the two germline ends. The CDR3 has 13 amino acids. The CDR3 is CASSSQGSTEAFF. In DNA, the CDR3 is TGTGCCAGCAGCTCACAGGGTAGCACTGAAGCTTTCTTT.

The chain carries TRBV5-4 and TRBJ1-1; TRBD1 aligns across 7 bases. This CDR3 spans 16 amino acids. The trim removed 4 bases at V and 3 bases at J, leaving 12 bases unmatched. The germline gives CDR1 SGHNT, CDR2 YYREEE (reference sequence). In DNA, the CDR3 is TGTGCCAGCAGCACCAGGGGGGCGCGTCTGTACACTGAAGCTTTCTTT. This encodes CASSTRGARLYTEAFF. Looking up the rest from reference TRBV5-4 and TRBJ1-1 gives the full variable domain: ETGVTQSPTHLIKTRGQQVTLRCSSQSGHNTVSWYQQALGQGPQFIFQYYREEENGRGNFPPRFSGLQFPNYSSELNVNALELDDSALYLCASSTRGARLYTEAFFGQGTRLTVV.

The gene calls are TRBV6-2 or TRBV6-3 and TRBJ2-3; 7 bases are a match to TRBD1. The CDR3 consists of 15 residues. The trim removed 5 bases at V and 4 bases at J, leaving 9 bases unmatched. Germline loops: CDR1 MNHEY, CDR2 SVGEGT. CDR3 loop: CASSRRTGASDTQYF. The CDR3, as DNA: TGTGCCAGCAGTAGGAGAACAGGGGCCTCAGATACGCAGTATTTT.

This chain links TRBV5-1 with TRBJ1-1; 7 bases are a match to TRBD1. This CDR3 contains 14 residues. Trimming took 5 bases from V and 2 from J; bases not matched to a gene: 6. The germline gives CDR1 SGHRS, CDR2 YFSETQ. The DNA of the CDR3 is TGCGCCAGCAGACGGACAGGTGCAAACACTGAAGCTTTCTTT. This sequence encodes CASRRTGANTEAFF.

The chain combines TRBV7-3 with TRBJ2-1; the D gene is possibly TRBD2 (6 bases). Trimming pared 1 base from V and 7 bases from J, leaving 14 bases between. Germline V gene data show CDR1 as SGHTA and CDR2 as FQGTGA. The CDR3 sequence is 15 residues long. CDR3 bases: TGTGCCAGCAGCTTAATGGTGGGGGAGGCTAATGAGCAGTTCTTC. Translating gives CASSLMVGEANEQFF.

The rearrangement joins TRBV13 to TRBJ1-6, with 7 nucleotides matching TRBD1. The CDR3 has 14 residues. V shed 5 bases and J 4 bases; nucleotides not matched to a gene: 2. From germline, CDR1 is PRHDT and CDR2 FYEKMQ (reference sequence). Here the CDR3 reads CASSTQGYNSPLHF. The CDR3 DNA sequence: TGTGCCAGCAGCACACAGGGGTATAATTCACCCCTCCACTTT.

V is TRBV7-2 and J is TRBJ1-1, with TRBD1 matching 7 bases. The CDR3 has 15 amino acids. Germline-derived CDR1 and CDR2 are SGHTA and FQGNSA. Trimming cost V 5 bases and J 8 bases; bases outside gene matches: 14. The CDR3 bases are TGTGCCAGCAGCGCCCGGACAGGCGCGGCAAGGGAAGCTTTCTTT. It is translated as CASSARTGAAREAFF. The whole variable domain, filled in from reference TRBV7-2 and TRBJ1-1, reads GAGVSQSPSNKVTEKGKDVELRCDPISGHTALYWYRQSLGQGLEFLIYFQGNSAPDKSGLPSDRFSAERTGGSVSTLTIQRTQQEDSAVYLCASSARTGAAREAFFGQGTRLTVV.

The V and J genes are TRBV2 and TRBJ2-2; TRBD2 aligns across 14 bases. J gave up 6 bases and V 6 bases, and 9 bases lay outside the gene matches. In germline, CDR1 is SNHLY, CDR2 FYNNEI. The CDR3 is made up of 17 amino acids. DNA of the CDR3: TGTGCCAGCAGGCTGACTAGCGGGGGGGCCTCGGCCGGGGAGCTGTTTTTT. As protein: CASRLTSGGASAGELFF.

The V and J genes are TRBV27 and TRBJ1-1, with a weak D call TRBD1 (6 bases). The germline V gene has CDR1 MNHEY and CDR2 SMNVEV (reference sequence). Trimming removed 2 bases at V and 5 bases at J, with 15 bases between. The CDR3 contains 15 residues. This chain's CDR3 is CASSLASGVSTEAFF. The CDR3 DNA sequence: TGTGCCAGCAGTTTAGCCTCAGGGGTCAGTACTGAAGCTTTCTTT.

V and J are TRBV7-2 and TRBJ2-1; D might be TRBD2 (6 bases). CDR3 length equals 14 residues. Germline V gene sequence: CDR1 SGHTA, CDR2 FQGNSA. V lost 3 bases, J lost 9 bases, and 15 bases lay in between. CDR3 protein: CASSLLASVGEQFF. Written as DNA, the CDR3 is TGTGCCAGCAGCTTGTTGGCTAGCGTGGGTGAGCAGTTCTTC.

This clone was seen only once. The chain recombines TRBV7-2 with TRBJ2-5; maybe TRBD2 (6 bases). Germline V gene sequence: CDR1 SGHTA, CDR2 FQGNSA. Trimming pared 5 bases from V and 2 bases from J, leaving 18 bases between. The CDR3 has 16 amino acids. The CDR3 coding sequence is TGTGCCAGCAGCCTAAATGCACCGGGGGTTCAAGAGACCCAGTACTTC. The encoded protein is CASSLNAPGVQETQYF.